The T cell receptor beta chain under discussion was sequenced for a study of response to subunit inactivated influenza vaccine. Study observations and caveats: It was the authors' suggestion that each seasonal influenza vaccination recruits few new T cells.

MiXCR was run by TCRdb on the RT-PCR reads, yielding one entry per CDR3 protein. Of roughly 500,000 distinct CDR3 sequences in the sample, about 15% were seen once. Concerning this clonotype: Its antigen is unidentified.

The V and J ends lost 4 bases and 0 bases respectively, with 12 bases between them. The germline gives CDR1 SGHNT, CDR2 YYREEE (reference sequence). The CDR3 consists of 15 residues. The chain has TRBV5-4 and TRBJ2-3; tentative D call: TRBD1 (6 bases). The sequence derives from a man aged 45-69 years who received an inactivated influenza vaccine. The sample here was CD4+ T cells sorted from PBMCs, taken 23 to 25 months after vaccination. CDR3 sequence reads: CASSHPRGSTDTQYF. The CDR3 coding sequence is TGTGCCAGCAGCCACCCTAGGGGGAGCACAGATACGCAGTATTTT.